This T cell receptor beta chain comes out of a study of CD4+ T cells in melanoma. Findings of the study overall: Reportedly, melanoma neoantigen-specific CD4+ T cells showed varied differentiation states.

Method: immunoSEQ multiplex PCR; TCRdb's copy keeps in-frame clones and lacks some. The sample contains 40,000 to 50,000 clones, roughly nine tenths of which appear only once. Regarding this clone: Its matching antigen is unknown.

The germline CDR1 and CDR2 sequences are GTSNPN and SVGIG (reference sequence). The CDR3 totals 13 residues. With 4 bases removed from V and 4 bases from J, the gap between germline ends came to 11 bases. This clonotype was obtained from a human donor with melanoma. This chain uses TRBV30 with TRBJ1-5; maybe TRBD1 (5 bases). Sequenced input: peripheral blood. The CDR3 sequence: CAWNQQENQPQHF. The DNA for the CDR3 is TGTGCCTGGAATCAACAGGAAAATCAGCCCCAGCATTTT.